This T cell receptor (beta chain) was identified in a study of shared clonotypes between healthy human individuals. The CDR3 is 13 residues long. V was trimmed by 7 bases and J by 5 bases, leaving 12 bases between them. Germline values: CDR1 MNHNY, CDR2 SVGAGI (reference sequence). Using immunoSEQ multiplex PCR, the repertoire was profiled, and TCRdb retains in-frame clones only, with some absent. The sample yields more than 400,000 clones, almost 97% seen once. This chain links TRBV6-6 with TRBJ1-5; no clear D. The sequenced sample was naive CD4+ T cells sorted from blood. Subset defined: CD45RA+ positively selected. The TCR comes from a woman aged 25 to 39 in good health. CDR3 protein: CASTVNSDQPQHF. The CDR3 DNA is TGTGCCAGCACCGTAAACAGTGATCAGCCCCAGCATTTT.